The TCR beta chain described here comes from a study of T cells in Graves' hyperthyroidism and ophthalmopathy. The CDR3 covers 14 residues. RNA transcripts gave rise to amplified TCR beta CDR3 regions. The HTBI set primed first-round TCR CDR3 RT-PCR. TCRdb fed the multiplex PCR reads into MiXCR, producing one record per CDR3 protein. This table holds about 300,000 distinct CDR3 sequences, 25% found once. This clonotype has a count of ten or more. Possible read error: a much larger clone is one base away. Sequencing was carried out using blood. This rearrangement joins TRBV12-3 or TRBV12-4 to TRBJ1-1; possible D gene TRBD1, 5 bases. The receptor was isolated from a man between 35 and 55 years old with Graves' hyperthyroidism that later progressed to Graves' ophthalmopathy. The CDR3, as DNA: TGTGCCAGCAGTCGACAGAATATGAACACTGAAGCTTCCTTT. It yields the protein CASSRQNMNTEASF.